Below are 15 T cell receptor beta chains sequenced from a single sample in a study of neurological immune-mediated disorders. TCRdb re-derived calls from the 5' RACE reads in MiXCR, one entry per CDR3 protein. The sample records approximately 100,000 distinct CDR3 sequences, 10% to 14% being singletons. The time point denotes: longitudinal time-point 3. The specimen sequenced was PBMCs. The receptors stem from a female donor with HTLV-1-associated myelopathy (HAM/TSP).

This clonotype has at least ten counts. V and J are TRBV12-3 or TRBV12-4 and TRBJ2-3; the D is unclear. The CDR3 is made up of 12 amino acids. V lost 5 bases and J 7 bases, leaving 10 bases between the germline ends. CDR3 residues: CASSLRENTQYF. The CDR3 coding sequence is TGTGCCAGCAGTCTCCGAGAGAATACGCAGTATTTT.

Worth noting for this clonotype: A much more abundant neighbour one base away suggests this may be a read error. The CDR3 ends on some other residue instead of the conserved phenylalanine or tryptophan, so this is likely a read error. The chain couples TRBV9 to TRBJ2-1; 10 bases fit TRBD2. The CDR3 runs 14 residues. V lost 4 bases, J lost 6 bases, and 4 bases stayed unmatched. CDR1 and CDR2 from the germline V gene are SGDLS and YYNGEE. The CDR3 loop is CASSPLAGANEQFI. CDR3 nucleotides: TGTGCCAGCAGCCCCCTAGCGGGGGCCAATGAGCAGTTCATC.

Many counts were recorded for this clonotype. V usage is TRBV20-1 and J usage is TRBJ2-5; TRBD2 aligns across 8 bases. CDR1 is DFQATT, CDR2 SNEGSKA, per germline (reference sequence). The V segment lost 3 bases and the J segment 2 bases; nucleotides outside the gene matches: 2. The CDR3 contains 13 residues. CDR3 DNA sequence: TGCAGTGCTAGCGGGGGGGGACAAGAGACCCAGTACTTC. Its protein is CSASGGGQETQYF.

This clonotype turned up a few times. The DNA for the CDR3 is TGTGCCAGCAGTGAAGATCGGGACAGCTTATACAATGAGCAGTTCTTC. Residues: CASSEDRDSLYNEQFF. The chain employs TRBV25-1 and TRBJ2-1; 7 nucleotides match TRBD1. There are 16 residues in the CDR3. Per germline, CDR1 MGHDK and CDR2 SYGVNS. The trim removed 2 bases at V and 4 bases at J, leaving 8 bases unmatched.

This clonotype was seen a few times. The chain recombines TRBV5-1 with TRBJ2-3; possible D gene TRBD1, 5 bases. Germline CDR1 reads SGHRS; CDR2 reads YFSETQ. V was trimmed by 4 bases and J by 2 bases, leaving 14 bases between them. CDR3 length: 15 amino acids. CDR3 in amino acids: CASSREDTNTDTQYF. The DNA for the CDR3 is TGCGCCAGCAGCCGAGAGGACACAAACACAGATACGCAGTATTTT.

The CDR3 loop is CASSVVPQGDTQYF. CDR3 coding DNA: TGTGCCAGCAGCGTAGTTCCTCAGGGGGATACGCAGTATTTT. The rearrangement joins TRBV9 to TRBJ2-3; D perhaps matches TRBD1 (6 bases). Germline loops: CDR1 SGDLS, CDR2 YYNGEE. Trimming shortened V by 0 bases and J by 6 bases, and 11 bases separated the two germline ends. The CDR3 sequence is 14 residues long.

This clonotype was counted many times. The chain has TRBV20-1 and TRBJ1-2; D is perhaps TRBD1 (5 bases). Between the trimmed V and J ends, which lost 6 bases and 1 base, there was a span of 12 bases. The CDR3 totals 13 residues. Per the germline V gene, CDR1 is DFQATT and CDR2 is SNEGSKA (reference sequence). Written as DNA, the CDR3 is TGCAGTGCCCTCGTGGGGGTTAACTATGGCTACACCTTC. Its protein product is CSALVGVNYGYTF.

This clonotype was observed a few times. A read error is possible here, since a much larger clone lies one base away. J is TRBJ2-7 and V is TRBV28; possibly TRBD2 for D (6 bases). The CDR3 runs 13 residues. Germline-derived CDR1 and CDR2 are MDHEN and SYDVKM. CDR3 coding DNA: TGTACCAGCAGCGGCGGGGACCCCTACGAGCAGTACTTC. Translation gives CTSSGGDPYEQYF. The full variable domain, with the rest looked up from reference TRBV28 and TRBJ2-7, is DVKVTQSSRYLVKRTGEKVFLECVQDMDHENMFWYRQDPGLGLRLIYFSYDVKMKEKGDIPEGYSVSREKKERFSLILESASTNQTSMYLCTSSGGDPYEQYFGPGTRLTVT.

Details on this clonotype: Being one base from a much bigger clone, this may be a read error. This sequence joins TRBV5-1 and TRBJ1-1, with a possible D match to TRBD1 (5 bases). CDR3 length equals 12 residues. Between the trimmed V and J ends, which lost 4 bases and 6 bases, there was a span of 10 bases. Germline V gene sequence: CDR1 SGHRS, CDR2 YFSETQ. The CDR3, as DNA: TGCGCCAGCAGCCCCGGGGCGTCTGAAGCTTTCTTT. It yields the protein CASSPGASEAFF.

This clonotype came up many times. CDR3 in amino acids: CSARGPSNTGELFF. The CDR3, as DNA: TGCAGTGCTAGGGGACCTAGCAACACCGGGGAGCTGTTTTTT. The rearrangement joins TRBV20-1 to TRBJ2-2; D may be TRBD1 or TRBD2 (5 bases each). The V gene lost 3 bases and the J gene lost 2 bases, with 10 bases spanning the gap. This CDR3 contains 14 residues. Germline CDR1 is DFQATT and CDR2 is SNEGSKA (reference sequence).

This clonotype has a count of ten or more. The chain couples TRBV5-1 to TRBJ2-2, with D uncertain. The CDR3 extends over 15 amino acids. V was pared by 4 bases and J by 2 bases, with 12 bases between. Germline lookup yields CDR1 SGHRS and CDR2 YFSETQ. The CDR3 region has the DNA TGCGCCAGCAGCCCGACCCCGCGCAACACCGGGGAGCTGTTTTTT. Its protein is CASSPTPRNTGELFF.

The rearrangement uses TRBV20-1 and TRBJ2-1; D not resolved. The V gene lost 1 base and the J gene lost 6 bases, with 7 bases spanning the gap. CDR3 size: 12 residues. Germline-derived CDR1 and CDR2 are DFQATT and SNEGSKA (reference sequence). In DNA form, the CDR3 reads TGCAGTGCTAGAGGCGTGTGCAATGAGCAGTTCTTC. Amino acid sequence: CSARGVCNEQFF.

Written as DNA, the CDR3 is TGTGCCAGCAGCTTGGGACAGATTATGAACACTGAAGCTTTCTTT. Its protein is CASSLGQIMNTEAFF. The chain recombines TRBV5-6 with TRBJ1-1; possibly TRBD1 for D (5 bases). Trimming took off 0 bases at V and 0 bases at J, with 9 bases between the two ends. This CDR3 comprises 15 residues. The germline V gene has CDR1 SGHDT and CDR2 YYEEEE. The full variable domain, with the rest looked up from reference TRBV5-6 and TRBJ1-1, is DAGVTQSPTHLIKTRGQQVTLRCSPKSGHDTVSWYQQALGQGPQFIFQYYEEEERQRGNFPDRFSGHQFPNYSSELNVNALLLGDSALYLCASSLGQIMNTEAFFGQGTRLTVV.

This clonotype appeared many times. This sequence joins TRBV5-1 and TRBJ2-7; D is unresolved. This CDR3 comprises 14 residues. Germline V gene data show CDR1 as SGHRS and CDR2 as YFSETQ. V lost 2 bases and J 2 bases, leaving 11 bases between the germline ends. The CDR3 sequence is CASSFSGGTYEQYF. CDR3 DNA sequence: TGCGCCAGCAGCTTTTCTGGCGGAACCTACGAGCAGTACTTC. The entire variable domain, with the rest obtained from reference TRBV5-1 and TRBJ2-7, is as follows: KAGVTQTPRYLIKTRGQQVTLSCSPISGHRSVSWYQQTPGQGLQFLFEYFSETQRNKGNFPGRFSGRQFSNSRSEMNVSTLELGDSALYLCASSFSGGTYEQYFGPGTRLTVT.

This clonotype was seen repeatedly, ten times or more. DNA for the CDR3: TGTGCCAGCAGCCGGACTAGCGGGGGAGCCCTCAATGAGCAGTTCTTC. Translated, it gives CASSRTSGGALNEQFF. The chain couples TRBV6-5 to TRBJ2-1; TRBD2 matches 13 bases. Unmatched junction bases numbered 8, after V lost 6 bases and J lost 6 bases. Germline CDR1 reads MNHEY; CDR2 reads SVGAGI. This CDR3 contains 16 residues.